The 16 T cell receptor beta chains below were found in one sample sequenced in a study of T cells in Graves' hyperthyroidism and ophthalmopathy. The TCR beta CDR3 regions underwent amplification using RNA transcripts as the source. First-round RT-PCR of the TCR CDR3 relied on the HTBI primer set. One entry per CDR3 protein, called by TCRdb with MiXCR from the multiplex PCR reads. The table shows hundreds of thousands of distinct CDR3 sequences, with about two fifths occurring only once. Sequenced input: blood. The source is a man between 18 and 29 years old with Graves' hyperthyroidism.

This clonotype was counted ten times or more. This sequence joins TRBV25-1 and TRBJ1-1, with no clear D. This CDR3 has 13 residues. The V end lost 3 bases, the J end lost 7 bases, and 12 bases lay between the germline ends. Germline V gives CDR1 MGHDK, CDR2 SYGVNS. The CDR3 spells CASSEPGRYEAFF. CDR3 nucleotide sequence: TGTGCCAGCAGTGAGCCTGGCAGATATGAAGCTTTCTTT.

This clonotype was seen repeatedly, ten times or more. V and J are TRBV10-3 and TRBJ1-5, with D possibly being TRBD1 (6 bases). This CDR3 has 14 residues. Germline CDR1 ENHRY, CDR2 SYGVKD. Trimming cost V 4 bases and J 6 bases, with 13 bases left between them. The CDR3 DNA sequence: TGTGCCATCAGTGTAGGAGGGGGAGGTCAGCCCCAGCATTTT. Protein sequence: CAISVGGGGQPQHF.

The J gene is TRBJ1-1, the V gene TRBV13; tentatively, D is TRBD1 (5 bases). Looked up from germline, CDR1 is PRHDT and CDR2 is FYEKMQ (reference sequence). With 5 bases removed from V and 3 bases from J, the gap between germline ends came to 13 bases. The CDR3 has 14 residues. As DNA, the CDR3 is TGTGCCAGCAGCCACCGGGGGGGTGACACTGAAGCTTTCTTT. Protein product: CASSHRGGDTEAFF.

The chain links TRBV10-2 to TRBJ2-7; tentatively, D is TRBD2 (5 bases). V gave up 6 bases and J gave up 0 bases, with 15 bases separating them. From germline, CDR1 is WSHSY and CDR2 SAAADI. This CDR3 has 15 residues. CDR3 amino acids: CASRDSLGSSYEQYF. The CDR3 coding sequence is TGCGCCAGCAGGGACTCATTAGGATCCTCCTACGAGCAGTACTTC.

This clonotype has just a few counts. This chain links TRBV7-9 with TRBJ2-5; TRBD2 might be the D (6 bases). The CDR3 extends over 15 amino acids. The germline V gene has CDR1 SEHNR and CDR2 FQNEAQ (reference sequence). Trimming shortened V by 3 bases and J by 2 bases, and 13 bases separated the two germline ends. The CDR3: CASSFAKGRQETQYF. CDR3 DNA sequence: TGTGCCAGCAGCTTCGCTAAGGGGAGGCAAGAGACCCAGTACTTC.

The DNA of the CDR3 is TGCAGTGCTCCTCGGCCGGGTGCCTACGAGCAGTACTTC. It encodes CSAPRPGAYEQYF. This sequence joins TRBV20-1 and TRBJ2-7; D is undetermined. Between the trimmed V and J ends, which lost 5 bases and 2 bases, there was a span of 13 bases. The CDR3 is made up of 13 amino acids. The V gene's germline CDR1 is DFQATT and CDR2 SNEGSKA (reference sequence).

The V call is TRBV7-6, the J call TRBJ2-5, with 10 bases that match TRBD1. This CDR3 has 15 amino acids. Trimming at V came to 0 bases and at J to 5 bases, leaving 3 bases not matched to a gene. Germline CDR1 SGHVS, CDR2 FNYEAQ. DNA for the CDR3: TGTGCCAGCAGCTTAGCCGGGACAGGGGCGGAGACCCAGTACTTC. This gives the protein CASSLAGTGAETQYF.

The chain uses TRBV4-3 and TRBJ1-2; D unresolved. Looked up from germline, CDR1 is LGHNA and CDR2 is YSLEER. V lost 4 bases to trimming and J lost 1 base, with 10 bases between them. The CDR3 length is 14 residues. The CDR3 bases are TGCGCCAGCAGCCCGTCCCTGATTAACTATGGCTACACCTTC. Amino acid sequence: CASSPSLINYGYTF.

There are many counts of this clonotype. This sequence joins TRBV24-1 and TRBJ2-7; D perhaps matches TRBD2 (7 bases). CDR1 is KGHDR, CDR2 SFDVKD, per germline. Trimming stripped 6 bases from V and 9 bases from J, with 20 bases between. The CDR3 runs 14 residues. The CDR3 sequence: CATSFAGARCGQYF. CDR3 coding DNA: TGTGCCACCAGTTTCGCGGGGGCCAGGTGCGGGCAGTACTTC.

This chain joins TRBV19 and TRBJ2-2; 12 bases match TRBD1. The junction had 9 bases not matched to a gene; V was cut back by 7 bases and J by 9 bases. Germline CDR1 is LNHDA and CDR2 is SQIVND (reference sequence). The CDR3 is 15 residues long. CDR3 residues: CASKPGQGAPRELFF. CDR3 sequence (DNA): TGTGCCAGTAAGCCGGGACAGGGGGCGCCTCGGGAGCTGTTTTTT.

This clonotype has only a few counts. The chain has TRBV2 and TRBJ2-7; 8 bases agree with TRBD1. The CDR3 totals 15 residues. The ends lost 6 bases at V and 5 bases at J; junction bases unmatched: 12. Germline V gene sequence: CDR1 SNHLY, CDR2 FYNNEI. This CDR3 reads CASRRPGQGIDEQYF. The CDR3 bases are TGTGCCAGCAGACGCCCCGGACAGGGCATCGACGAGCAGTACTTC.

This clonotype was seen at least ten times. This chain joins TRBV7-2 and TRBJ2-5; 7 positions match TRBD1. The trim removed 1 base at V and 4 bases at J, leaving 3 bases unmatched. Germline assignment: CDR1 SGHTA and CDR2 FQGNSA. This CDR3 is built from 14 residues. CDR3 residues: CASSLETGIETQYF. The CDR3 DNA is TGTGCCAGCAGCTTAGAGACAGGGATAGAGACCCAGTACTTC.

This clonotype was seen a few times. The J gene is TRBJ1-1, the V gene TRBV14; no clear D gene. Deletions cut 6 bases from V and 6 bases from J, with 14 bases between. This CDR3 has 13 residues. CDR1 is SGHDN and CDR2 is FVKESK in the germline V gene. The CDR3 loop is CASSSLGNPEAFF. The CDR3 nucleotides are TGTGCCAGCAGTTCCTTGGGTAACCCTGAAGCTTTCTTT.

This clonotype was seen a few times. The chain links TRBV7-6 to TRBJ2-7; D is possibly TRBD2 (5 bases). The CDR3 sequence is 16 residues long. The V end lost 5 bases, the J end lost 1 base, and 18 bases lay between the germline ends. The V gene's germline CDR1 is SGHVS and CDR2 FNYEAQ. CDR3 loop: CASSPSSGGLSYEQYF. CDR3 coding DNA: TGTGCCAGCAGCCCCAGTTCAGGCGGGCTTTCCTACGAGCAGTACTTC.

Ten or more counts support this clonotype. V gene TRBV15 combines with J gene TRBJ1-1; D not resolved. V lost 7 bases and J lost 1, with 4 bases in between. Per germline, CDR1 LNHNV and CDR2 YYDKDF (reference sequence). This CDR3 is built from 11 residues. The CDR3 nucleotides read TGTGCCACCATGCAGAACACTGAAGCTTTCTTT. Encoded protein: CATMQNTEAFF.

In the case of this clonotype: The CDR3 does not end in the conserved phenylalanine or tryptophan, so this is likely a read error. The chain is built from TRBV5-1 and TRBJ1-5, with D possibly TRBD1 on 5 matching bases. V shed 4 bases and J shed 6 bases, with 11 bases lying between them. CDR1 and CDR2 (germline): SGHRS, YFSETQ. CDR3 size: 13 residues. The CDR3: CASSAGGGQPQHL. In DNA form, the CDR3 reads TGCGCCAGCAGCGCCGGGGGGGGTCAGCCCCAGCATCTT.